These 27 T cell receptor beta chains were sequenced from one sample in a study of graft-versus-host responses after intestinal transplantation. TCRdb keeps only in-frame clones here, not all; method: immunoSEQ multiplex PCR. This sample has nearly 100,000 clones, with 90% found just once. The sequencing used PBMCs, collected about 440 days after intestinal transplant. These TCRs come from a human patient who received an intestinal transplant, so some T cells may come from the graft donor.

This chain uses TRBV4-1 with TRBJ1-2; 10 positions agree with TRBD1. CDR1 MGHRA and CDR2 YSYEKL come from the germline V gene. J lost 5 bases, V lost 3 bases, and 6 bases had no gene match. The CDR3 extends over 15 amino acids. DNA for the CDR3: TGCGCCAGCAGCCACGCAGGACAGGGGGGGTATGGCTACACCTTC. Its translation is CASSHAGQGGYGYTF.

The CDR3 loop reads CASSLPGTVGELFF. The CDR3 DNA follows: TGTGCCAGCAGCTTACCCGGGACAGTCGGGGAGCTGTTTTTT. This chain connects TRBV7-8 to TRBJ2-2, with 7 bases fitting TRBD1. Germline CDR1 SGHVS, CDR2 FQNEAQ. V lost 2 bases and J lost 7; bases outside the gene matches: 4. The CDR3 has 14 amino acids.

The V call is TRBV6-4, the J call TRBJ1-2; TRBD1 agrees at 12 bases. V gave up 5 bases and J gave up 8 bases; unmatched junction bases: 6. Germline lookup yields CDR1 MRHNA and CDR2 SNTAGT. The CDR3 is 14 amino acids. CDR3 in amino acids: CASSTGQGAGGYTF. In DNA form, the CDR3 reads TGTGCCAGCAGTACGGGACAGGGGGCGGGCGGCTACACCTTC.

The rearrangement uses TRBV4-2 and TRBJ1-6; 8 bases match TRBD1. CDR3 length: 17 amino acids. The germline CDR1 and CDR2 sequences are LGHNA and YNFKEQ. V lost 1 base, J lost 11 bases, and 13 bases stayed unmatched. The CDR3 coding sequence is TGTGCCAGCAGCCAAGCTTTGAGTCTCCAGGGGGCCCCACCCCTCCACTTT. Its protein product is CASSQALSLQGAPPLHF.

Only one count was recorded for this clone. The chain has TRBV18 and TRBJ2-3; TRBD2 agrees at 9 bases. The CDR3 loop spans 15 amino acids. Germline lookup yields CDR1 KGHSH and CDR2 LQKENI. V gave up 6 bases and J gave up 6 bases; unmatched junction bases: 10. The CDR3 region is CASSPPGTSSDTQYF. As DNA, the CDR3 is TGTGCCAGCTCTCCCCCCGGGACTAGCTCCGATACGCAGTATTTT.

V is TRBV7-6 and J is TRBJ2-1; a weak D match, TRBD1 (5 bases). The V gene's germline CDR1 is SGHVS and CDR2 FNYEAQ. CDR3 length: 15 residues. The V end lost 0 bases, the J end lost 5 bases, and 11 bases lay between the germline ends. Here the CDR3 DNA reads TGTGCCAGCAGCTTAGCGGGGCCATCCCACAATGAGCAGTTCTTC. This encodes CASSLAGPSHNEQFF.

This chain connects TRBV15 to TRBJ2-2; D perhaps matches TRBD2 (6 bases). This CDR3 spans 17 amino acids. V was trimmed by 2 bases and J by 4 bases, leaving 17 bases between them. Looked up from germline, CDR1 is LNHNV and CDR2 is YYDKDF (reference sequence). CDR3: CATSRRSWRESTGELFF. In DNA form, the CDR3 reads TGTGCCACCAGCAGAAGATCGTGGAGGGAGTCCACCGGGGAGCTGTTTTTT.

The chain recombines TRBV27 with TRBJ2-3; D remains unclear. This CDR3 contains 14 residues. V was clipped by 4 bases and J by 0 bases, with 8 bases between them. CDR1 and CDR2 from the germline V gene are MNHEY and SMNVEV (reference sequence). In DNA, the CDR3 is TGTGCCAGCAGTTCGGTACGGAGCACAGATACGCAGTATTTT. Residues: CASSSVRSTDTQYF.

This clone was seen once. The CDR3 reads CASSPAGGATEAFF. In DNA form, the CDR3 reads TGTGCCAGCAGCCCCGCCGGGGGGGCCACTGAAGCTTTCTTT. The V and J genes are TRBV7-6 and TRBJ1-1; possibly TRBD1 for D (6 bases). There are 14 residues in the CDR3. Germline-derived CDR1 and CDR2 are SGHVS and FNYEAQ. V was pared by 5 bases and J by 4 bases, with 14 bases between.

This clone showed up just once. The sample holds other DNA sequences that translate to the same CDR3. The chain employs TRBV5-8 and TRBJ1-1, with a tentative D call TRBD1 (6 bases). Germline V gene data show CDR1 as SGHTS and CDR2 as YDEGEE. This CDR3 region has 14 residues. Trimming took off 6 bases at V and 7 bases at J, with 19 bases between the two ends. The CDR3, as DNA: TGTGCCAGCACCGTCGACAGGCGCCCATTTGAAGCTTTCTTT. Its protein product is CASTVDRRPFEAFF.

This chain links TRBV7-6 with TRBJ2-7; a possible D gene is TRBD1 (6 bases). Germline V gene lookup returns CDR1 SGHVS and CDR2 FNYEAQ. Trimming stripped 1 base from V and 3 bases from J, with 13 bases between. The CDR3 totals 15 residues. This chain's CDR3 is CASSLGVGGNYEQYF. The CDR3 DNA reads TGTGCCAGCAGCTTAGGTGTAGGGGGTAACTACGAGCAGTACTTC.

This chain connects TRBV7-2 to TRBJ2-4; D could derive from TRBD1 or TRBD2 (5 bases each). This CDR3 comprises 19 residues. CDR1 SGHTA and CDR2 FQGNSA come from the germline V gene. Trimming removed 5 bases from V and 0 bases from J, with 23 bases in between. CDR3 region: CASSQMRGRGSLAKNIQYF. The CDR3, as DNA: TGTGCCAGCAGCCAAATGAGGGGCCGGGGCTCTTTAGCCAAAAACATTCAGTACTTC.

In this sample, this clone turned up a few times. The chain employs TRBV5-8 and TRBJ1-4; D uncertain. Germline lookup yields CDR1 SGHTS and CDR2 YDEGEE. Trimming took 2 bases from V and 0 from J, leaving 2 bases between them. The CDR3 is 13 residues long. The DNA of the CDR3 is TGTGCCAGCAGCTTTGCAACTAATGAAAAACTGTTTTTT. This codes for CASSFATNEKLFF.

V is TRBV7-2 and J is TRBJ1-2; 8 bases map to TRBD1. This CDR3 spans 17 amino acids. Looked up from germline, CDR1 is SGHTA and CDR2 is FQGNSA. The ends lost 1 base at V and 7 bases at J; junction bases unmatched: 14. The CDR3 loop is CASSLVGGRTGFGGYTF. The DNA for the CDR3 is TGTGCCAGCAGCTTAGTAGGGGGGCGGACAGGGTTCGGTGGCTACACCTTC.

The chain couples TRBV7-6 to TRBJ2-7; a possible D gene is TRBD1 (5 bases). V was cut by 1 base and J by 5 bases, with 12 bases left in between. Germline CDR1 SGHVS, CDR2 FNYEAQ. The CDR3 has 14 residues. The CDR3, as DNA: TGTGCCAGCAGCTTAGGCGTAGGGGCGGACGAGCAGTACTTC. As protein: CASSLGVGADEQYF.

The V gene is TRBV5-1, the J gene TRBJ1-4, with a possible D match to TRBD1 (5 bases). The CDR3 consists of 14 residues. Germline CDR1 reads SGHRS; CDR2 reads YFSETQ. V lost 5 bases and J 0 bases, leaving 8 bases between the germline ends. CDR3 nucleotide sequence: TGCGCCAGCAGGCCGACAGCAACTAATGAAAAACTGTTTTTT. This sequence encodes CASRPTATNEKLFF.

This CDR3 is CASSSAAVLEGKYF. Here the CDR3 DNA reads TGTGCCAGCAGCTCAGCGGCCGTTCTAGAGGGAAAGTACTTC. The chain is built from TRBV13 and TRBJ2-7, with D maybe TRBD2 (5 bases). Trimming removed 4 bases from V and 11 bases from J, with 21 bases in between. CDR1 is PRHDT, CDR2 FYEKMQ, per germline (reference sequence). This CDR3 has 14 residues.

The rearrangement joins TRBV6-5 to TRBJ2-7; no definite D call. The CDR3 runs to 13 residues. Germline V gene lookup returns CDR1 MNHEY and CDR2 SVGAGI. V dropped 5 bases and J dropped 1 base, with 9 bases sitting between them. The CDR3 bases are TGTGCCAGCAGTGACCGAGAATCCTACGAGCAGTACTTC. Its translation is CASSDRESYEQYF.

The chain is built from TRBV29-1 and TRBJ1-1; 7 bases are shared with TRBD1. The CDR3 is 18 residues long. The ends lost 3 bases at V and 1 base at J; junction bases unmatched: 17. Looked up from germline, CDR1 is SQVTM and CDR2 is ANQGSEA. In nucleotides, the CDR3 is TGCAGCGTTGAGGTCCCCTACGACAGGGACAAAACGAACACTGAAGCTTTCTTT. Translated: CSVEVPYDRDKTNTEAFF. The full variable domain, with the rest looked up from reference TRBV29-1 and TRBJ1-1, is SAVISQKPSRDICQRGTSLTIQCQVDSQVTMMFWYRQQPGQSLTLIATANQGSEATYESGFVIDKFPISRPNLTFSTLTVSNMSPEDSSIYLCSVEVPYDRDKTNTEAFFGQGTRLTVV.

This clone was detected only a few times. Written as DNA, the CDR3 is TGTGCCAGTAGCTTGGACAGGCATACCTATGGCTACACCTTC. This encodes CASSLDRHTYGYTF. The chain carries TRBV19 and TRBJ1-2; 7 nucleotides align to TRBD1. CDR3 length: 14 residues. The trim removed 6 bases at V and 4 bases at J, leaving 8 bases unmatched. Germline V gene lookup returns CDR1 LNHDA and CDR2 SQIVND (reference sequence). Filled out from reference TRBV19 and TRBJ1-2, the complete variable domain reads DGGITQSPKYLFRKEGQNVTLSCEQNLNHDAMYWYRQDPGQGLRLIYYSQIVNDFQKGDIAEGYSVSREKKESFPLTVTSAQKNPTAFYLCASSLDRHTYGYTFGSGTRLTVV.

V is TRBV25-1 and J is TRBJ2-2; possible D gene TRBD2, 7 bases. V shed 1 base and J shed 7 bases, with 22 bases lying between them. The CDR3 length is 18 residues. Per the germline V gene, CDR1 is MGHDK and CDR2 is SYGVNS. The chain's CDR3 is CASSEFIGAGASGGELFF. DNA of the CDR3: TGTGCCAGCAGTGAATTTATCGGGGCGGGGGCCTCGGGCGGGGAGCTGTTTTTT.

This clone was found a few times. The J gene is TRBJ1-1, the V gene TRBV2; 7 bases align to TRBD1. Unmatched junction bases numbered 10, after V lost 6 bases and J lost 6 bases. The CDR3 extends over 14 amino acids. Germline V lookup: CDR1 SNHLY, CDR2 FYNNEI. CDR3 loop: CASSAYQGEAEAFF. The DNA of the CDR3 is TGTGCCAGCAGCGCCTATCAGGGGGAGGCTGAAGCTTTCTTT.

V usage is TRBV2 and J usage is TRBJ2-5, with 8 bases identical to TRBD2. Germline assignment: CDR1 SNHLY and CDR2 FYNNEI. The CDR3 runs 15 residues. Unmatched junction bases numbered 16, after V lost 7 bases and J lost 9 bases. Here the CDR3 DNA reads TGTGCCAGCACCCAAAGGATAGCGGGGAGGGGGTCCCAGTACTTC. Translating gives CASTQRIAGRGSQYF.

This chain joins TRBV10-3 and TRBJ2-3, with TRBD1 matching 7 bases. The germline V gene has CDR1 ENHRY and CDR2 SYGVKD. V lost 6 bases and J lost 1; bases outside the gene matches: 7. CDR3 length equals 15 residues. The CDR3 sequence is CAIRRQGSRTDTQYF. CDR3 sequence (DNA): TGTGCCATCAGAAGACAGGGAAGCCGCACAGATACGCAGTATTTT.

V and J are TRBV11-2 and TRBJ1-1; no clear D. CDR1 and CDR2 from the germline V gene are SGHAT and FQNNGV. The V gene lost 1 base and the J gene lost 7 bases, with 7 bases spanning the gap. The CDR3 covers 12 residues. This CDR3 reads CASSLGPYEAFF. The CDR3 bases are TGTGCCAGCAGCTTAGGGCCCTATGAAGCTTTCTTT.

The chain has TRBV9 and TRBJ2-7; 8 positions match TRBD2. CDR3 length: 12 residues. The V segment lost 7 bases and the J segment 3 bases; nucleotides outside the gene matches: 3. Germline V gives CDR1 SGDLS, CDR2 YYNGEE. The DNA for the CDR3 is TGTGCCAGCGGCGGGGGGTTCTACGAGCAGTACTTC. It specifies CASGGGFYEQYF.

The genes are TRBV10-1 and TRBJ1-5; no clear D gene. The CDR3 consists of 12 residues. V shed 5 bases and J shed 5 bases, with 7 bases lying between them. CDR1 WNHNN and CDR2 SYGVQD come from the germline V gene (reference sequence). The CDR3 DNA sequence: TGCGCCAGCAGTCCTGGGGATCAGCCCCAGCATTTT. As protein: CASSPGDQPQHF.